This is a list of T cell receptor beta chains from one sample in a study of T cell changes during pregnancy in multiple sclerosis. TCRdb keeps only in-frame clones here, not all; method: immunoSEQ multiplex PCR. The sample includes about 32,000 clones, roughly 87% of them seen just once. Sequencing used CD8+ T cells from peripheral blood mononuclear cells, obtained in the second trimester of pregnancy. All receptors derive from a female donor with multiple sclerosis, enrolled in a pregnancy study. Both conserved end residues are part of each CDR3. The D gene is left open where the match is weak. Clone size, where shown, is once, few, many, or a class for clones that have expanded.

J,D,size,V,DNA,CDR3
TRBJ1-2,-,once,TRBV9,TGTGCCAGCAGCGTAGTGGATCGAGGGGGTCCCTATGGCTACACCTTC,CASSVVDRGGPYGYTF
TRBJ2-3,-,-,TRBV7-8,TGTGCCACCATCACCGGGGGTACAGATACGCAGTATTTT,CATITGGTDTQYF
TRBJ1-4,-,-,TRBV6-6,TGTGCCAGCAGTTCCGTTTTAAGGGGCACTAATGAAAAACTGTTTTTT,CASSSVLRGTNEKLFF
TRBJ2-5,-,-,TRBV25-1,TGTGCCAGCAACGCCGGGAAGAAAGAGACCCAGTACTTC,CASNAGKKETQYF
TRBJ2-7,TRBD2,-,TRBV5-8,TGTGCCAGCAGCTTTCCGCTAGCGGGAGCCCCTTCCTACGAGCAGTACTTC,CASSFPLAGAPSYEQYF
TRBJ1-6,TRBD1,-,TRBV5-1,TGCGCCAGCAGCCCGGAGGGTCCGCCGGACAGGGAAGAAGGTAATTCACCCCTCCACTTT,CASSPEGPPDREEGNSPLHF
TRBJ2-3,-,-,TRBV7-6,TGTGCCAGCAGCTTAGACTGGCGGGGGCCCCGGGATACGCAGTATTTT,CASSLDWRGPRDTQYF
TRBJ1-2,TRBD1,-,TRBV6-1,TGTGCCAGCAGTGATCGCCTCCCGACAGGGTTCTATGGCTACACCTTC,CASSDRLPTGFYGYTF
TRBJ1-5,-,-,TRBV7-8,TGTGCCAGCAGCTTTTCAGGGAGGAGGGATCAGCCCCAGCATTTT,CASSFSGRRDQPQHF
TRBJ2-1,TRBD2,-,TRBV10-3,TGTGCCATCAGTGCCTCCGGGACTAGGACCAATGAGCAGTTCTTC,CAISASGTRTNEQFF
TRBJ2-7,TRBD1,-,TRBV27,TGTGCCAGCAGTTGGGGGACAGGGGGAGAGCAGTACTTC,CASSWGTGGEQYF
TRBJ2-7,-,-,TRBV7-9,TGTGCCAGCAGCCTCAGGGGCTCTAGGTTGTACTTC,CASSLRGSRLYF
TRBJ1-1,-,-,TRBV11-2,TGTGCCAGCAGCTCGCTCCCAATGAGCACTGAAGCTTTCTTT,CASSSLPMSTEAFF
TRBJ1-5,-,-,TRBV27,TGTGCCAGCAGTCCTAGTCGGGGTGACGGCAATCAGCCCCAGCATTTT,CASSPSRGDGNQPQHF
TRBJ2-1,-,-,TRBV7-6,TGTGCCAGCAGCTTAGCCCCTCGGGACTCCGGCTCCTACAATGAGCAGTTCTTC,CASSLAPRDSGSYNEQFF
TRBJ2-1,TRBD2,-,TRBV27,TGTGCCAGCAGTGCCTCTAGCGGGAGGGCCGGGAATGAGCAGTTCTTC,CASSASSGRAGNEQFF
TRBJ1-5,-,-,TRBV19,TGTGCCAGTAGTATAGATCCGGGAAGCAATCAGCCCCAGCATTTT,CASSIDPGSNQPQHF
TRBJ1-2,TRBD1,once,TRBV7-2,TGTGCCAGCAGCTTAGGGGCAGGACAGGTCTATGGCTACACCTTC,CASSLGAGQVYGYTF
TRBJ2-1,-,-,TRBV9,TGTGCCAGCAGCGTAGGATCCGGGACAAATGAGCAGTTCTTC,CASSVGSGTNEQFF
TRBJ1-1,TRBD1,-,TRBV10-3,TGTGCCATCAGTGATTGGGACAGGAAGAACACTGAAGCTTTCTTT,CAISDWDRKNTEAFF
TRBJ1-1,-,-,TRBV29-1,TGCAGCGTTGAGGGTAGGTCAGCGGAAGCTTTCTTT,CSVEGRSAEAFF
TRBJ1-2,-,-,TRBV14,TGTGCCAGCAGCCAAGGGCACACTAACTATGGCTACACCTTC,CASSQGHTNYGYTF
TRBJ2-3,TRBD2,-,TRBV5-1,TGCGCCAGCAGCCCGGGACTCGGGGGGGCTGTTACAGATACGCAGTATTTT,CASSPGLGGAVTDTQYF
TRBJ1-2,TRBD1,few,TRBV29-1,TGCAGCGTTCACTGCGGGATTATTCGGACAGGCTATGGCTACACCTTC,CSVHCGIIRTGYGYTF
TRBJ2-2,-,few,TRBV4-1,TGCGCCAGCAGCCATGGTACGGACAGCACCCCGAACACCGGGGAGCTGTTTTTT,CASSHGTDSTPNTGELFF
TRBJ1-1,-,once,TRBV6-1,TGTGCCATCAGGAGGGCCACGAACACTGAAGCTTTCTTT,CAIRRATNTEAFF
TRBJ1-2,TRBD1,-,TRBV5-4,TGTGCCAGCAGCATCTACGGGACAGGGTGGAGAAACTATGGCTACACCTTC,CASSIYGTGWRNYGYTF
TRBJ2-7,TRBD2,-,TRBV30,TGTGCCTGGAGCCTAGCGGGAGGGTCCTACGAGCAGTACTTC,CAWSLAGGSYEQYF
TRBJ2-1,-,-,TRBV7-9,TGTGCCAGCAGCTTAAGCGAGATCTCCTACAATGAGCAGTTCTTC,CASSLSEISYNEQFF
TRBJ2-1,TRBD2,-,TRBV6-5,TGTGCCAGCAGCCCTACTAGCGGCTCCTACAATGAGCAGTTCTTC,CASSPTSGSYNEQFF
TRBJ2-1,TRBD2,-,TRBV19,TGTGCCAGTAGTTCTAGCGGGGGGGGAAATGAGCAGTTCTTC,CASSSSGGGNEQFF
TRBJ2-3,TRBD2,-,TRBV15,TGTGCCACCAGAGACTGGGGCGGGGGGGGAGGCACAGATACGCAGTATTTT,CATRDWGGGGGTDTQYF
TRBJ1-1,-,-,TRBV6-5,TGTGCCAGCAGTTACTCCACAGACAGAGGGAACACTGAAGCTTTCTTT,CASSYSTDRGNTEAFF
TRBJ1-5,TRBD1,-,TRBV6-5,TGTGCCAGCAGCCCCGACAGGGGCAATCAGCCCCAGCATTTT,CASSPDRGNQPQHF